This TCR beta chain was identified during a study of T cell repertoires in cytomegalovirus infection. Overall study context: Selected CMV epitopes included recently identified HLA-C-restricted ones as well as well-studied HLA-B-restricted ones. Public signatures in TCR beta pointed to CMV infection and matching HLA type.

This clonotype showed up just once. What it recognizes is unknown. Germline V gene lookup returns CDR1 LNHDA and CDR2 SQIVND (reference sequence). V dropped 1 base and J dropped 4 bases, with 17 bases sitting between them. This CDR3 contains 17 residues. General study results and limits: Cumulative public TCR beta family frequency identified carriers of CMV plus the relevant HLA. Clonotypes of TCR beta that were HLA-C-restricted and CMV-specific dominated the ex vivo response.

TCRdb passed the reads through MiXCR, listing each CDR3 protein once. The table shows about 890,000 distinct CDR3 sequences, with around 30% occurring only once. This sequence was found in a human donor in good health (CMV status not recorded). Some clones in this sample may be carry-over from other donors' samples. Sample: cultured CD8+ T cells from PBMCs, taken from culture after CMV antigen stimulation. The chain links TRBV19 to TRBJ2-1; either TRBD1 or TRBD2 may fit D (6 bases each). The CDR3 bases are TGTGCCAGTAGTATAGCTTACACGGGGGCGGAGTACAATGAGCAGTTCTTC. Translating gives CASSIAYTGAEYNEQFF. Looking up the rest from reference TRBV19 and TRBJ2-1 gives the full variable domain: DGGITQSPKYLFRKEGQNVTLSCEQNLNHDAMYWYRQDPGQGLRLIYYSQIVNDFQKGDIAEGYSVSREKKESFPLTVTSAQKNPTAFYLCASSIAYTGAEYNEQFFGPGTRLTVL.